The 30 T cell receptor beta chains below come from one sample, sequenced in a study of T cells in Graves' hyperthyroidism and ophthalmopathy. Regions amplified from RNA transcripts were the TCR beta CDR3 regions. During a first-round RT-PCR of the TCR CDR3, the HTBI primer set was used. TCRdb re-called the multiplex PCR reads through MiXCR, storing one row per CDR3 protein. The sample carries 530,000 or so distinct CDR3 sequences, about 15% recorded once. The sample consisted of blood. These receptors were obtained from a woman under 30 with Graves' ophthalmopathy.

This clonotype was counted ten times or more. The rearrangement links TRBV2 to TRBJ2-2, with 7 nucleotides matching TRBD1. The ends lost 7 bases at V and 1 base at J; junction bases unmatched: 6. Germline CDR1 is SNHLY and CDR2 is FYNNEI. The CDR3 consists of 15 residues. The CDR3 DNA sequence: TGTGCCAGCAAACTTGGGACAGTGAACACCGGGGAGCTGTTTTTT. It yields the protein CASKLGTVNTGELFF.

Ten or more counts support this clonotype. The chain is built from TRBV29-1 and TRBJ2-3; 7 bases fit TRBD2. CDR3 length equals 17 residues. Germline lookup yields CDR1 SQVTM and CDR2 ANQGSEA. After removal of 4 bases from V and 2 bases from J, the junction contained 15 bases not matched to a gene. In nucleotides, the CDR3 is TGCAGCGTTGTGGGATTCTCGAGGGAGGGCCTCACAGATACGCAGTATTTT. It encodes CSVVGFSREGLTDTQYF.

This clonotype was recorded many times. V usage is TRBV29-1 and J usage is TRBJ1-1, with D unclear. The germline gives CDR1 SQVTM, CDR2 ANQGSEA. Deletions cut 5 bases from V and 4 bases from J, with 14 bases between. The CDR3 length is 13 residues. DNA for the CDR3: TGCAGCGTTCTGGCCCTCTCCGGCACTGAAGCTTTCTTT. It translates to CSVLALSGTEAFF.

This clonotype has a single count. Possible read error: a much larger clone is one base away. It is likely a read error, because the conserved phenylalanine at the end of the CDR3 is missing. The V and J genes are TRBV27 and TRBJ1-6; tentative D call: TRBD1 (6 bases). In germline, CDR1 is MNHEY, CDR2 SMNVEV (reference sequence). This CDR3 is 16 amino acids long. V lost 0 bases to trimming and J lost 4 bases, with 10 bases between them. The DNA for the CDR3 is TGTGCCAGCAGTTTATCGAACAGGGCATATAATTCACCCCTCCACCTT. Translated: CASSLSNRAYNSPLHL.

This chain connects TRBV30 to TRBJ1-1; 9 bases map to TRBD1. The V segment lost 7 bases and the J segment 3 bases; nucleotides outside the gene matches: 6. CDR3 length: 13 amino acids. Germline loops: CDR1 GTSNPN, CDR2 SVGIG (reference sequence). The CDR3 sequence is CASRDRVYTEAFF. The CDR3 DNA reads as TGTGCCTCCCGGGACAGGGTGTACACTGAAGCTTTCTTT.

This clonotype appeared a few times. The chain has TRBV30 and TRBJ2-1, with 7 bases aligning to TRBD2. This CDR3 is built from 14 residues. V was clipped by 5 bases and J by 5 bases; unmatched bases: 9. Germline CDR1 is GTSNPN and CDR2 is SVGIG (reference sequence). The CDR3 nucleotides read TGTGCCTGGGCCCCTAGCGGATGGGACAATGAGCAGTTCTTC. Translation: CAWAPSGWDNEQFF.

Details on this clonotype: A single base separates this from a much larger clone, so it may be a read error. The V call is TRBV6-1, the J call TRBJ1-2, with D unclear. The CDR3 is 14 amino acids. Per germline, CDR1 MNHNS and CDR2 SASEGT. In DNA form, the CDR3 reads TGTGCCAGCAGTACGGACCCTGCCCACTATGGCTACGCCTTC. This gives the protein CASSTDPAHYGYAF.

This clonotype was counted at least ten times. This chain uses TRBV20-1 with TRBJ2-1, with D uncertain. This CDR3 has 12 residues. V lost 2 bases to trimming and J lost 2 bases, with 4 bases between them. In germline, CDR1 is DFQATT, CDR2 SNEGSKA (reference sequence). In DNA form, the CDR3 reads TGCAGTGCTAGACCCCCCTACAATGAGCAGTTCTTC. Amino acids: CSARPPYNEQFF.

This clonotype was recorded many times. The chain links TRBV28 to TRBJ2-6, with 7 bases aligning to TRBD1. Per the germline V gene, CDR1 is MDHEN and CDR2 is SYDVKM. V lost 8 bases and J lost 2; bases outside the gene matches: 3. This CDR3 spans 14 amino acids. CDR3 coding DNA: TGTGCCAGCGGGGACAGCACTGGGGCCAACGTCCTGACTTTC. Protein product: CASGDSTGANVLTF.

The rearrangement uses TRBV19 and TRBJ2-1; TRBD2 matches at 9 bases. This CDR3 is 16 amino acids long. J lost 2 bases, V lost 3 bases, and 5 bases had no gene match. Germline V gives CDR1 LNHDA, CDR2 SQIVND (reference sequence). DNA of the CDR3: TGTGCCAGTAGTATTCCCTCTAGCGGGGCCTACAATGAGCAGTTCTTC. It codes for CASSIPSSGAYNEQFF.

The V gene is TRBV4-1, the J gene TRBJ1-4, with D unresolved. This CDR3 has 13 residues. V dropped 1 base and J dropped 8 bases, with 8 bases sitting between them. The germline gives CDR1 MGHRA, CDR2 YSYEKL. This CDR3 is CASSQAGDEKLFF. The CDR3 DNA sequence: TGCGCCAGCAGCCAAGCAGGTGACGAAAAACTGTTTTTT.

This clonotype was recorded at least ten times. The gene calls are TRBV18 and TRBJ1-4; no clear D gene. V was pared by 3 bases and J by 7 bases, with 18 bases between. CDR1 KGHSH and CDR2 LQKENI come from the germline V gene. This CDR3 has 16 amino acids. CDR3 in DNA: TGTGCCAGCTCACCGTTCCAATCGGGATCCGGTGAAAAACTGTTTTTT. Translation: CASSPFQSGSGEKLFF.

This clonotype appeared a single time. This chain's CDR3 is CASRSGPISPDTQYF. In DNA form, the CDR3 reads TGTGCCAGCAGATCCGGGCCTATAAGCCCAGATACGCAGTATTTT. This sequence joins TRBV6-2 or TRBV6-3 and TRBJ2-3; D remains ambiguous. The CDR3 has 15 residues. Germline CDR1 and CDR2: MNHEY and SVGEGT. The V and J ends lost 6 bases and 4 bases respectively, with 17 bases between them.

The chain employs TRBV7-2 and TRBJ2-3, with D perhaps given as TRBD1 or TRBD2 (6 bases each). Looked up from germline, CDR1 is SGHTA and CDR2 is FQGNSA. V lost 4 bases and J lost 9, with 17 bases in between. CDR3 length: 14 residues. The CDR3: CASSSLGGLGTQYF. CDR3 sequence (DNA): TGTGCCAGCAGCTCCTTAGGGGGGTTGGGCACGCAGTATTTT.

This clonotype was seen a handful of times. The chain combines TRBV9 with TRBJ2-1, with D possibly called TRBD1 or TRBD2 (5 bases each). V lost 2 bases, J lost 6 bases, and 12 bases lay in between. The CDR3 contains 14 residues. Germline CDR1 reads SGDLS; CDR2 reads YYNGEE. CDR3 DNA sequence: TGTGCCAGCAGCGTGGGACGGTCTATCAATGAGCAGTTCTTC. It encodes CASSVGRSINEQFF.

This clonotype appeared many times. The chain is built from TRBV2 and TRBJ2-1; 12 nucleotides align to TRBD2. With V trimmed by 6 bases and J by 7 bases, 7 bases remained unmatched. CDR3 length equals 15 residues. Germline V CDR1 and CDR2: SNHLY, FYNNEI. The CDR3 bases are TGTGCCAGCAGGATTACTAGCGGGAGGAGGAATGAGCAGTTCTTC. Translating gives CASRITSGRRNEQFF. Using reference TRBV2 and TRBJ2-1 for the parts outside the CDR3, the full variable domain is EPEVTQTPSHQVTQMGQEVILRCVPISNHLYFYWYRQILGQKVEFLVSFYNNEISEKSEIFDDQFSVERPDGSNFTLKIRSTKLEDSAMYFCASRITSGRRNEQFFGPGTRLTVL.

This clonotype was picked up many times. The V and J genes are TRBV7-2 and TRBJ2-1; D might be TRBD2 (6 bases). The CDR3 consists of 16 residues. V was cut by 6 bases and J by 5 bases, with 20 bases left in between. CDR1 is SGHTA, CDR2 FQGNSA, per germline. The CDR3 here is CASSRTTGLTNNEQFF. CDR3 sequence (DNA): TGTGCCAGCAGTCGTACGACGGGACTGACGAACAATGAGCAGTTCTTC.

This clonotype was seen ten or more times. CDR3 DNA: TGCAGTGCTAGAGACACCGGGATCGGGAACTATGGCTACACCTTC. Protein sequence: CSARDTGIGNYGYTF. The chain has TRBV20-1 and TRBJ1-2; no definite D call. Germline CDR1 and CDR2: DFQATT and SNEGSKA (reference sequence). Trimming shortened V by 0 bases and J by 2 bases, and 13 bases separated the two germline ends. There are 15 residues in the CDR3.

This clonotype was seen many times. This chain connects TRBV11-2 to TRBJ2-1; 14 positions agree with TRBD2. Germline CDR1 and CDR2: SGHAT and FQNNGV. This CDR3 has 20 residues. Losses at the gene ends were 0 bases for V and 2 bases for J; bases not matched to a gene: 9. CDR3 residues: CASSLETSGGAGKTYNEQFF. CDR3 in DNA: TGTGCCAGCAGCTTAGAGACTAGCGGGGGGGCTGGGAAGACCTACAATGAGCAGTTCTTC.

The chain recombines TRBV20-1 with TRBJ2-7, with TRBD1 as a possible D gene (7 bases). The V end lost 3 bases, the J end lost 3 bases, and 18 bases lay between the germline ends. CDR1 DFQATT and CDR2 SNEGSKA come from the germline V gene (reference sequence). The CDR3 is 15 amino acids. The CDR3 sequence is CSARHRRGPLYEQYF. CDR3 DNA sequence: TGCAGTGCTAGGCATCGGAGGGGGCCTCTCTACGAGCAGTACTTC.

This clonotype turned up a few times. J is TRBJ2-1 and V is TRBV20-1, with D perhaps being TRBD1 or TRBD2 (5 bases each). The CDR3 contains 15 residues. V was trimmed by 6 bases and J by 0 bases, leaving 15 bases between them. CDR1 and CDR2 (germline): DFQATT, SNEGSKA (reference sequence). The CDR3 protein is CSALDGASSYNEQFF. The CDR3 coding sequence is TGCAGTGCCCTAGACGGGGCAAGCTCCTACAATGAGCAGTTCTTC.

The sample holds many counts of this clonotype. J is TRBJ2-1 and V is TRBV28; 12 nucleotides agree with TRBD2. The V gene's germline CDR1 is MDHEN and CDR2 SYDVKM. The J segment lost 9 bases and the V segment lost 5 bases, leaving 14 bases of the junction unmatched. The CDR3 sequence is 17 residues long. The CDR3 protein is CASSPRLTSGRKVEQFF. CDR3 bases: TGTGCCAGCAGTCCCCGCCTGACTAGCGGGAGAAAGGTTGAGCAGTTCTTC.

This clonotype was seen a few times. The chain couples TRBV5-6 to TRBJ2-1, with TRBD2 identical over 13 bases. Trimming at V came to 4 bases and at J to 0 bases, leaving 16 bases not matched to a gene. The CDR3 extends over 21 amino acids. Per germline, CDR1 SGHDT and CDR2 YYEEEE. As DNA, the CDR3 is TGTGCCAGCAGCAGGACGGGCGGTGTGGGACTAGCGGGGAGCTCCTACAATGAGCAGTTCTTC. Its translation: CASSRTGGVGLAGSSYNEQFF.

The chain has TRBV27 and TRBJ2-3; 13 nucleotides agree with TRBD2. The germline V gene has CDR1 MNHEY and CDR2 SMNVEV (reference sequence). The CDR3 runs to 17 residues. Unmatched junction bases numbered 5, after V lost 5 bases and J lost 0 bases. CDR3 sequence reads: CASSRTSGGPSTDTQYF. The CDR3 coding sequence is TGTGCCAGCAGTCGGACTAGCGGGGGCCCGAGCACAGATACGCAGTATTTT.

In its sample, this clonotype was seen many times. In nucleotides, the CDR3 is TGTGCCAGCAGCACAACAGGGGGCAGGTATAGCAATCAGCCCCAGCATTTT. It codes for CASSTTGGRYSNQPQHF. This sequence joins TRBV2 and TRBJ1-5, with 9 bases aligning to TRBD1. CDR1 and CDR2 from the germline V gene are SNHLY and FYNNEI. The CDR3 loop spans 17 amino acids. With 6 bases clipped from V and 0 bases from J, the junction kept 9 bases outside the gene matches.

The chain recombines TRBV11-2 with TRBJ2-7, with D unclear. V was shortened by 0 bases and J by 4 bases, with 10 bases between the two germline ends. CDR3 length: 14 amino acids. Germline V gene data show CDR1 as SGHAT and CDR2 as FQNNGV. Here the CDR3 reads CASSLDLQYYEQYF. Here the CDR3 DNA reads TGTGCCAGCAGCTTAGACCTTCAGTATTACGAGCAGTACTTC.

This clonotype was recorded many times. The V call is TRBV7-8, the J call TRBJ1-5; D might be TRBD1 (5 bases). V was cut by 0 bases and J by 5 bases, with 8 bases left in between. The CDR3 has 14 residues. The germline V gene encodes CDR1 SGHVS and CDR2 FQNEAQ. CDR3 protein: CASSLAGGDQPQHF. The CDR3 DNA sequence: TGTGCCAGCAGCTTAGCCGGGGGGGATCAGCCCCAGCATTTT.

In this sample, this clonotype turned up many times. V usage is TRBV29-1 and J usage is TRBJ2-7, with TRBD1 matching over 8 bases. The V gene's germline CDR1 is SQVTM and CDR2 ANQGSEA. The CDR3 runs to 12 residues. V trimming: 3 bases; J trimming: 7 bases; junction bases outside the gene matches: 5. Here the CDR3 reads CSVDGTGGEQYF. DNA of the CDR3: TGCAGCGTTGATGGGACAGGTGGAGAGCAGTACTTC.

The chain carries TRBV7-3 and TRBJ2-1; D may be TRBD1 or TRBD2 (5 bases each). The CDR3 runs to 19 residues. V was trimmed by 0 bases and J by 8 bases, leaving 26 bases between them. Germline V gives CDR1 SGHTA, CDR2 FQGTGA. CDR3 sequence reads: CASSLTLPTRMGPRDEQFF. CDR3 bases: TGTGCCAGCAGCTTAACGCTTCCGACGAGGATGGGACCTCGGGATGAGCAGTTCTTC.

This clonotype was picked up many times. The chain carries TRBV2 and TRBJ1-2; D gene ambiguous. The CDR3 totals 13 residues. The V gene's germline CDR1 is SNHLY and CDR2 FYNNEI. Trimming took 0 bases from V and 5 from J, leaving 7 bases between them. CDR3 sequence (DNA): TGTGCCAGCAGTGAAGCGGCAGGATATGGCTACACCTTC. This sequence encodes CASSEAAGYGYTF.